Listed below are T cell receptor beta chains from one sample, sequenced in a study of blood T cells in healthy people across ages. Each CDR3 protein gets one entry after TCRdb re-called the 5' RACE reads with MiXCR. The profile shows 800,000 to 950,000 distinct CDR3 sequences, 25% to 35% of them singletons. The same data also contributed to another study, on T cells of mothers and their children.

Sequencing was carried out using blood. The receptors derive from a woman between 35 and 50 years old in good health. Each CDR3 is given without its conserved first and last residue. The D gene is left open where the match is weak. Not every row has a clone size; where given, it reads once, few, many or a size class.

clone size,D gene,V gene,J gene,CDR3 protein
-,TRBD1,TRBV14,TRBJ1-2,ASSPDRGAYGYT
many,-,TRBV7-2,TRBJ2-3,ASSGNRDTQY
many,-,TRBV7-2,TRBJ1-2,ASSSSGGPGSYT
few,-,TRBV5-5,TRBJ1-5,ASSRNSDSNQSQH
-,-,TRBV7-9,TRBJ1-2,ASSLVGDGWVNGYT
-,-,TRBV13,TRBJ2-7,ASSLGPGRLTYEQY
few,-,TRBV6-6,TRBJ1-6,ASIGAGAPLSPLH
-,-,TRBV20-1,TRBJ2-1,SGGDLNEQF
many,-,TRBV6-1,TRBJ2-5,ASTMGPGETQY
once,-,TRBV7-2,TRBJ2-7,ASSLGPTGEQY
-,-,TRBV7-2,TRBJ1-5,ASSLEGTGHQPQH
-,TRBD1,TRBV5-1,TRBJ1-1,ASSGTAGTEAF
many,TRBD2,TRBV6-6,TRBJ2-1,ASSYGGSGDNEQF
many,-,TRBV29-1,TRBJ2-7,SVAPVVDSAGEQY
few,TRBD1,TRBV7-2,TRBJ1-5,ASSPRQGGQPQH
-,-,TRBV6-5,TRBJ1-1,ASTGSGVNTEAF
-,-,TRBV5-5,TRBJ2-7,ASSLRQDLSYEQY
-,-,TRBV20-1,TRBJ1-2,SARTSGAGGYT
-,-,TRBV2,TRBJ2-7,ASARVLYEQY
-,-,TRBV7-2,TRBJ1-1,ASSTALGGAF
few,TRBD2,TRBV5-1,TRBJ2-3,ASSSSAGARDTQY
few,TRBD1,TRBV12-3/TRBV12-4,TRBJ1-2,ASRETGGSYGYT
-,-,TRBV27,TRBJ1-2,ASSKGGRDYGYT